The rows below give T cell receptor beta chains drawn from one sample of a study of CXCR3-negative and CXCR3-positive naive CD8 T cells. TCRdb re-called the 5' RACE reads and gives one entry per CDR3 protein, without DNA. Here the sample table reports 45,000 to 60,000 distinct CDR3 sequences. The sequenced material came from naive CXCR3- CD8+ T cells from blood. These receptors all stem from a human donor in good health. Some clones in this sample may be carry-over from other donors' samples. CDR3s include the opening cysteine and the closing phenylalanine or tryptophan.

j_call | v_call | cdr3_aa
TRBJ1-2 | TRBV27 | CASSLSVAVLIRGAGGYTF
TRBJ2-1 | TRBV20-1 | CSARTPVGEGDNEQFF
TRBJ2-5 | TRBV6-7 | CARLPHKETQYF
TRBJ1-2 | TRBV7-2 | CASSFPGQDYGYTF
TRBJ1-2 | TRBV20-1 | CSARDLQGPGYGYTF
TRBJ2-1 | TRBV7-6 | CASSLASGDGGSYNEQFF
TRBJ2-2 | TRBV7-3 | CASSLSYPSGVPNTGELFF
TRBJ2-1 | TRBV27 | CASKSPPNEQFF
TRBJ2-2 | TRBV29-1 | CSVEWETANTGELFF
TRBJ2-3 | TRBV20-1 | CSAAGLAGADTQYF
TRBJ2-1 | TRBV10-3 | CAIRDPNLLDEQFF
TRBJ1-1 | TRBV6-5 | CASSLGQGFMNTEAFF
TRBJ2-7 | TRBV7-9 | CASSLVADNSYEQYF
TRBJ2-1 | TRBV7-2 | CASSLEPQGGYNEQFF
TRBJ1-2 | TRBV7-2 | CASSQGVRGFYGYTF
TRBJ2-3 | TRBV18 | CASSPLRGDTQYF
TRBJ2-2 | TRBV7-9 | CASSPRAGELFF